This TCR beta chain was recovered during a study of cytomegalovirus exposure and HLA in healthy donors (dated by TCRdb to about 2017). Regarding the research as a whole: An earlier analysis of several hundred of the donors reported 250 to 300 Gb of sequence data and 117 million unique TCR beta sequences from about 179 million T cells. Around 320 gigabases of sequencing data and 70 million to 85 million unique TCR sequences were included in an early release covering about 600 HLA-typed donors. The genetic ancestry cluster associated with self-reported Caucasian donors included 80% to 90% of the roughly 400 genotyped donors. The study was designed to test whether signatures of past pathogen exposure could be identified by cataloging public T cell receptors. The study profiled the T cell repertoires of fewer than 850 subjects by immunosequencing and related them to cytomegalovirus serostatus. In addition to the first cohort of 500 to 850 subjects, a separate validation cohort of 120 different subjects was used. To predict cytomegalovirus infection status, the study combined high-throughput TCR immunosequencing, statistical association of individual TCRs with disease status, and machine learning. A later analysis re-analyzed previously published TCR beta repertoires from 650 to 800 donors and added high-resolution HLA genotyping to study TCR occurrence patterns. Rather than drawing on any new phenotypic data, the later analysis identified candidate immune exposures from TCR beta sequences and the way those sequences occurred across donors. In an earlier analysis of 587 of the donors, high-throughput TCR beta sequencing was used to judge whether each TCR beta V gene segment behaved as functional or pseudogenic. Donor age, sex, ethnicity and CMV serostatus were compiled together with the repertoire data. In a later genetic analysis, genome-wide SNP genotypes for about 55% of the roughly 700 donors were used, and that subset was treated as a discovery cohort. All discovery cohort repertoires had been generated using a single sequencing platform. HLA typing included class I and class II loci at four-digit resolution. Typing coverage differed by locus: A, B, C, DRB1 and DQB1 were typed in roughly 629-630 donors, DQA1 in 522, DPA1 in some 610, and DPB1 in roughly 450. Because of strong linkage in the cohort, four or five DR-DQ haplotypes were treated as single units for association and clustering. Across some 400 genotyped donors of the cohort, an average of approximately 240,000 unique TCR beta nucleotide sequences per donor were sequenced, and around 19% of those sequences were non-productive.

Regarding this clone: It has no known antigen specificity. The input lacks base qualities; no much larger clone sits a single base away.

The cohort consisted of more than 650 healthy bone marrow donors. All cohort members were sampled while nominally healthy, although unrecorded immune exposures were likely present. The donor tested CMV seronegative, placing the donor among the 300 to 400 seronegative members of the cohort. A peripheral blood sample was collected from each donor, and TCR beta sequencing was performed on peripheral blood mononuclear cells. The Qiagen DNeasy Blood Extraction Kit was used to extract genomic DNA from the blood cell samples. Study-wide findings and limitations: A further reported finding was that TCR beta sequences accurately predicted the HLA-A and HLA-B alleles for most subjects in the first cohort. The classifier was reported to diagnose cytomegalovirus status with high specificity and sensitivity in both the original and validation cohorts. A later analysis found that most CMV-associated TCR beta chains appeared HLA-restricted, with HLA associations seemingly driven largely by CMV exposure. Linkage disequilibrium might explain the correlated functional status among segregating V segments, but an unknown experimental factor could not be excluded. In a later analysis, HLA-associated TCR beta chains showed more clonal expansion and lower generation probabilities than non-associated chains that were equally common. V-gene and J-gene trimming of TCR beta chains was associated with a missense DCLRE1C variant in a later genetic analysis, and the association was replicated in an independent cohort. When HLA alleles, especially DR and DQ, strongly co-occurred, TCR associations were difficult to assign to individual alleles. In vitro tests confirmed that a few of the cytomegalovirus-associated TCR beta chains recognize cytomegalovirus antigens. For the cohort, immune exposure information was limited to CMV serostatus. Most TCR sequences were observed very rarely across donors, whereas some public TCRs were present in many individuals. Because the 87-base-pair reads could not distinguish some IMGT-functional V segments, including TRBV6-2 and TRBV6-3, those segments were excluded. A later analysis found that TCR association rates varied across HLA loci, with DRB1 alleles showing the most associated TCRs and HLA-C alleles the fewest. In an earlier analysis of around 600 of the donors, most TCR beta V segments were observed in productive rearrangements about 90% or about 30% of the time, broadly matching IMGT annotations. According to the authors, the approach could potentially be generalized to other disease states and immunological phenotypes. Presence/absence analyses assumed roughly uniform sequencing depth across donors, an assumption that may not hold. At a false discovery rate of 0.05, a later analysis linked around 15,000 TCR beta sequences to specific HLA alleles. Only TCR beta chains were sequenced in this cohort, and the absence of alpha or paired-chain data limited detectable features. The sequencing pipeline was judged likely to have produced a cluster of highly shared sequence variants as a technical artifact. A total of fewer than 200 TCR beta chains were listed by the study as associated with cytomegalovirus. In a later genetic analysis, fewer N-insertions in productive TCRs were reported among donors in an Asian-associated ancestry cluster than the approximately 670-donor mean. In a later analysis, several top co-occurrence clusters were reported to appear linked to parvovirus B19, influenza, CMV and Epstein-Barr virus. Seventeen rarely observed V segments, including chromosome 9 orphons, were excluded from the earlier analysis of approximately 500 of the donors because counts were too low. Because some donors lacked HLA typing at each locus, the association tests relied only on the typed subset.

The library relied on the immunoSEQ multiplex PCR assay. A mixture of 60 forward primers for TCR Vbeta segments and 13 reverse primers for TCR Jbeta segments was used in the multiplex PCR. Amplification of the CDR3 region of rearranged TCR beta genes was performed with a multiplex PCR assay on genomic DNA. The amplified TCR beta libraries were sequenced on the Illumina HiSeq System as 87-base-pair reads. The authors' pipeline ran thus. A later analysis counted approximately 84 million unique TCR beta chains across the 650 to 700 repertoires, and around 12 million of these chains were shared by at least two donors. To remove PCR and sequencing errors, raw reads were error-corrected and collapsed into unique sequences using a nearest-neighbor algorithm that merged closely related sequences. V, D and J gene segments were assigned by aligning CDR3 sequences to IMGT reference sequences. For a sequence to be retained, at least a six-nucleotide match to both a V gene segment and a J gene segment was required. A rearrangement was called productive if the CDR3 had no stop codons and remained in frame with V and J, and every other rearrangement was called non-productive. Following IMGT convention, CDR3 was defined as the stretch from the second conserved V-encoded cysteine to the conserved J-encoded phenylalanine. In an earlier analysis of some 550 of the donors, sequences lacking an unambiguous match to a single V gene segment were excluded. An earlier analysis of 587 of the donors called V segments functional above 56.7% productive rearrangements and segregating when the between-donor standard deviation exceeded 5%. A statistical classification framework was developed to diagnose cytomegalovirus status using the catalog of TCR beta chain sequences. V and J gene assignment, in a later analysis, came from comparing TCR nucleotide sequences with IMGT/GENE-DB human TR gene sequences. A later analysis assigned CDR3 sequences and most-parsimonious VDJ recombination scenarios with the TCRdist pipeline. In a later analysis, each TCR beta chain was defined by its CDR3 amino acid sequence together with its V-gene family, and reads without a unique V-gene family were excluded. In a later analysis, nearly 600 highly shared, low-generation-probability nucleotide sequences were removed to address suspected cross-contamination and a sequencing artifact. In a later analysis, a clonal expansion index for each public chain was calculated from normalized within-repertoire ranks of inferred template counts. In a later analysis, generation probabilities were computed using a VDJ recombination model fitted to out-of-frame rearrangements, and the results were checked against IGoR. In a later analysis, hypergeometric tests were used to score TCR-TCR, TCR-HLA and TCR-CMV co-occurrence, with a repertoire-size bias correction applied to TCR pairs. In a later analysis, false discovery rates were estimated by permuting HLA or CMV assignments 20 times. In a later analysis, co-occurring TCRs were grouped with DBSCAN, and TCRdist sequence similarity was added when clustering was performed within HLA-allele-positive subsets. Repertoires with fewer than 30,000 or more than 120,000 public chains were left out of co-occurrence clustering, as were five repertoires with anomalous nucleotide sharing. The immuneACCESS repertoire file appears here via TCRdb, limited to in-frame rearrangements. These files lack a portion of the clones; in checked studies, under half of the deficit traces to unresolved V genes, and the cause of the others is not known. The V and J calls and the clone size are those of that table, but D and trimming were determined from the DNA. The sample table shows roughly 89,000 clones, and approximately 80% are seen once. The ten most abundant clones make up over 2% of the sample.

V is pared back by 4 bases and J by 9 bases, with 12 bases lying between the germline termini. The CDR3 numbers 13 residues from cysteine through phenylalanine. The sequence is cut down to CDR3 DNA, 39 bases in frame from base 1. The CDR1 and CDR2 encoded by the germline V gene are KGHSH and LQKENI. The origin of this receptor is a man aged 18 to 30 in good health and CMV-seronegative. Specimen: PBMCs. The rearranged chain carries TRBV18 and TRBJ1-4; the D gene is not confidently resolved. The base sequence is TGTGCCAGCTCACTCGGGGTAGACCAAAAACTGTTTTTT. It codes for CASSLGVDQKLFF.